What follows are 29 T cell receptor beta chains derived from one specimen sequenced in a study of T cells in Graves' hyperthyroidism and ophthalmopathy. RNA transcripts gave rise to amplified TCR beta CDR3 regions. The HTBI primer set was used in a first-round RT-PCR of the TCR CDR3. Using its own MiXCR run on the multiplex PCR reads, TCRdb lists one record per CDR3 protein. In the table there are around 690,000 distinct CDR3 sequences, approximately 15% of which are singletons. Sequenced input: blood. These receptor sequences come from a man in his fifties with Graves' hyperthyroidism.

This clonotype was seen ten or more times. CDR3 nucleotides: TGTGCCAGCAGCGTAGCGGGGGGGCTGGGCACTGAAGCTTTCTTT. Translated: CASSVAGGLGTEAFF. The chain links TRBV9 to TRBJ1-1; perhaps TRBD1 as D (6 bases). The CDR3 contains 15 residues. Germline V gene data show CDR1 as SGDLS and CDR2 as YYNGEE. V dropped 0 bases and J dropped 4 bases, with 13 bases sitting between them.

This clonotype was counted many times. The chain links TRBV10-2 to TRBJ2-7, with D possibly TRBD1 on 6 matching bases. The CDR3 totals 15 residues. V was trimmed by 9 bases and J by 0 bases, leaving 18 bases between them. Germline V gene lookup returns CDR1 WSHSY and CDR2 SAAADI. This CDR3 reads CARPRGTSVSYEQYF. In DNA, the CDR3 is TGCGCCAGACCAAGGGGGACATCCGTCTCCTACGAGCAGTACTTC.

This clonotype was found a few times. The chain joins TRBV28 to TRBJ2-7; D possibly corresponds to TRBD1 (6 bases). V was cut by 5 bases and J by 9 bases, with 20 bases left in between. This CDR3 is 14 amino acids long. Germline V gene data show CDR1 as MDHEN and CDR2 as SYDVKM. The CDR3 DNA is TGTGCCAGCAGTCTTGGCAGGGGCCCCGGAAGGCAGTACTTC. It encodes CASSLGRGPGRQYF.

This clonotype was detected many times. The chain uses TRBV2 and TRBJ2-1; 9 bases agree with TRBD1. The CDR3 totals 16 residues. In germline, CDR1 is SNHLY, CDR2 FYNNEI. With 5 bases clipped from V and 4 bases from J, the junction kept 9 bases outside the gene matches. This CDR3 is CASSINPGQGYNEQFF. CDR3 nucleotides: TGTGCCAGCAGTATAAACCCGGGACAGGGATACAATGAGCAGTTCTTC.

This clonotype was counted ten times or more. This chain links TRBV10-3 with TRBJ2-2, with D tentatively TRBD1 (5 bases). CDR3 length equals 13 residues. Trimming removed 6 bases at V and 4 bases at J, with 9 bases between. Germline V gives CDR1 ENHRY, CDR2 SYGVKD. The CDR3 reads CAISLDSTGELFF. CDR3 DNA: TGTGCCATCAGCTTAGACAGCACCGGGGAGCTGTTTTTT.

This clonotype showed up just a few times. The rearrangement uses TRBV7-9 and TRBJ2-2; maybe TRBD1 (6 bases). This CDR3 has 14 residues. CDR1 is SEHNR and CDR2 is FQNEAQ in the germline V gene (reference sequence). The V end was cut by 1 base, the J end by 14 bases, with 17 bases between. DNA for the CDR3: TGTGCCAGCAGCTTAGGACAGGCACATGGGGGACTGTTTTTT. It yields the protein CASSLGQAHGGLFF.

Many counts were recorded for this clonotype. The rearrangement joins TRBV19 to TRBJ2-1; TRBD2 aligns across 7 bases. V shed 7 bases and J 6 bases; nucleotides not matched to a gene: 9. The CDR3 has 14 residues. The germline V gene encodes CDR1 LNHDA and CDR2 SQIVND (reference sequence). CDR3 nucleotides: TGTGCCAGTATGGGCCAACTAGCGCCCAATGAGCAGTTCTTC. It codes for CASMGQLAPNEQFF.

V gene TRBV10-3 combines with J gene TRBJ2-1; 16 nucleotides match TRBD2. With 7 bases clipped from V and 1 base from J, the junction kept 1 base outside the gene matches. CDR3 length: 16 residues. Germline V lookup: CDR1 ENHRY, CDR2 SYGVKD. This CDR3 is CAIKGLAGGSYNEQFF. CDR3 nucleotide sequence: TGTGCCATCAAGGGACTAGCGGGAGGGTCCTACAATGAGCAGTTCTTC.

V usage is TRBV19 and J usage is TRBJ1-5; D might be TRBD1 (6 bases). The CDR3 totals 15 residues. The germline V gene encodes CDR1 LNHDA and CDR2 SQIVND (reference sequence). The ends were cut back, 7 bases at V and 3 bases at J, with 16 bases in the middle. CDR3 DNA sequence: TGTGCCAGTACCTTACTAGGACAGTACAATCAGCCCCAGCATTTT. Its protein is CASTLLGQYNQPQHF.

This clonotype has at least ten counts. The gene calls are TRBV20-1 and TRBJ1-4; D possibly corresponds to TRBD1 (5 bases). The CDR3 extends over 15 amino acids. Trimming removed 4 bases from V and 0 bases from J, with 12 bases in between. From germline, CDR1 is DFQATT and CDR2 SNEGSKA (reference sequence). The CDR3 loop reads CSAMTERSTNEKLFF. DNA for the CDR3: TGCAGTGCTATGACAGAAAGATCAACTAATGAAAAACTGTTTTTT.

The chain recombines TRBV5-1 with TRBJ1-4, with D perhaps matching TRBD1 (6 bases). Trimming cost V 4 bases and J 8 bases, with 15 bases left between them. The CDR3 covers 14 residues. The germline gives CDR1 SGHRS, CDR2 YFSETQ. The CDR3 DNA is TGCGCCAGCAGCCCGGGGGGCAACTGGGAAAAACTGTTTTTT. It specifies CASSPGGNWEKLFF. Filled out from reference TRBV5-1 and TRBJ1-4, the complete variable domain reads KAGVTQTPRYLIKTRGQQVTLSCSPISGHRSVSWYQQTPGQGLQFLFEYFSETQRNKGNFPGRFSGRQFSNSRSEMNVSTLELGDSALYLCASSPGGNWEKLFFGSGTQLSVL.

This chain connects TRBV19 to TRBJ1-5, with D possibly matching TRBD1 (5 bases). Per the germline V gene, CDR1 is LNHDA and CDR2 is SQIVND (reference sequence). V was trimmed by 8 bases and J by 0 bases, leaving 17 bases between them. The CDR3 loop spans 16 amino acids. The CDR3 sequence: CASQDTQSYSNQPQHF. The CDR3 DNA reads as TGTGCCAGTCAGGACACTCAATCATATAGCAATCAGCCCCAGCATTTT.

The rearrangement uses TRBV29-1 and TRBJ2-7; 9 nucleotides line up with TRBD1. The CDR3 covers 14 residues. With 1 base clipped from V and 6 bases from J, the junction kept 7 bases outside the gene matches. CDR1 is SQVTM and CDR2 is ANQGSEA in the germline V gene. The CDR3 here is CSVEGDRAPFEQYF. Written as DNA, the CDR3 is TGCAGCGTTGAAGGGGACAGGGCTCCTTTCGAGCAGTACTTC.

This clonotype was detected ten times or more. The V and J genes are TRBV28 and TRBJ1-1, with 8 bases matching TRBD1. Looked up from germline, CDR1 is MDHEN and CDR2 is SYDVKM. The CDR3 has 13 residues. With V trimmed by 10 bases and J by 1 base, 5 bases remained unmatched. This chain's CDR3 is CATSDRENTEAFF. The CDR3 DNA reads TGTGCCACTTCGGACAGGGAGAACACTGAAGCTTTCTTT.

Many counts were recorded for this clonotype. This chain uses TRBV12-3 or TRBV12-4 with TRBJ2-5, with D possibly TRBD1 on 6 matching bases. The V gene lost 6 bases and the J gene lost 4 bases, with 18 bases spanning the gap. This CDR3 region has 15 residues. CDR3 in amino acids: CASRKGVIRGETQYF. The DNA for the CDR3 is TGTGCCAGCAGGAAAGGGGTTATCAGGGGAGAGACCCAGTACTTC.

The sample holds many counts of this clonotype. The CDR3 bases are TGTGCCAGCAGTACCCTATCCTCTAATGAGCAGTTCTTC. It encodes CASSTLSSNEQFF. V is TRBV2 and J is TRBJ2-1; no definite D call. With 5 bases removed from V and 7 bases from J, the gap between germline ends came to 12 bases. Per germline, CDR1 SNHLY and CDR2 FYNNEI. CDR3 length equals 13 residues.

This clonotype was seen repeatedly, ten times or more. The chain is built from TRBV20-1 and TRBJ1-6, with TRBD1 as a possible D gene (6 bases). The CDR3 length is 16 residues. V lost 0 bases to trimming and J lost 6 bases, with 15 bases between them. The V gene's germline CDR1 is DFQATT and CDR2 SNEGSKA (reference sequence). The CDR3, as DNA: TGCAGTGCTAGAGATTGGGGACGACAGGCTAATTCACCCCTCCACTTT. Residues: CSARDWGRQANSPLHF.

V and J are TRBV4-3 and TRBJ2-6; 7 nucleotides line up with TRBD1. The CDR3 contains 17 residues. Germline CDR1 reads LGHNA; CDR2 reads YSLEER. The ends lost 1 base at V and 0 bases at J; junction bases unmatched: 3. This CDR3 reads CASSQGDSSSGANVLTF. The DNA of the CDR3 is TGCGCCAGCAGCCAAGGGGACAGCAGCTCTGGGGCCAACGTCCTGACTTTC.

This rearrangement joins TRBV12-3 or TRBV12-4 to TRBJ1-2; 9 bases are shared with TRBD1. The CDR3 is 14 residues long. V trimming: 5 bases; J trimming: 8 bases; junction bases outside the gene matches: 9. CDR3 nucleotides: TGTGCCAGCAGTACCGGGACAGGGATATTGGGCTACACCTTC. It specifies CASSTGTGILGYTF.

This clonotype was counted ten times or more. The chain uses TRBV29-1 and TRBJ2-7, with 7 bases lining up with TRBD1. Germline assignment: CDR1 SQVTM and CDR2 ANQGSEA. After removal of 6 bases from V and 1 base from J, the junction contained 12 bases not matched to a gene. The CDR3 length is 15 residues. The CDR3 is CSVVRTGPASYEQYF. CDR3 in DNA: TGCAGCGTCGTAAGGACAGGTCCCGCATCCTACGAGCAGTACTTC.

This clonotype was counted at least ten times. The V gene is TRBV30, the J gene TRBJ2-2, with 8 bases aligning to TRBD1. V lost 4 bases and J lost 0; bases outside the gene matches: 10. CDR1 GTSNPN and CDR2 SVGIG come from the germline V gene (reference sequence). The CDR3 runs to 17 residues. CDR3 loop: CAWKRAGGNANTGELFF. The CDR3 DNA follows: TGTGCCTGGAAGAGAGCAGGGGGCAATGCGAACACCGGGGAGCTGTTTTTT. Supplemented by reference TRBV30 and TRBJ2-2, the full variable domain reads SQTIHQWPATLVQPVGSPLSLECTVEGTSNPNLYWYRQAAGRGLQLLFYSVGIGQISSEVPQNLSASRPQDRQFILSSKKLLLSDSGFYLCAWKRAGGNANTGELFFGEGSRLTVL.

This clonotype was counted between two and nine times. The chain recombines TRBV14 with TRBJ1-1; no firm D call. The CDR3 extends over 16 amino acids. Germline loops: CDR1 SGHDN, CDR2 FVKESK. V lost 1 base to trimming and J lost 3 bases, with 15 bases between them. The CDR3 sequence is CASSQGLRWRDTEAFF. The CDR3 DNA reads TGTGCCAGCAGCCAAGGATTAAGGTGGAGGGACACTGAAGCTTTCTTT.

CDR3 nucleotide sequence: TGTGCCAGCAGCCCCCAAGACAGGGAGACGTACTTC. It specifies CASSPQDRETYF. J is TRBJ2-4 and V is TRBV9; 7 bases are a match to TRBD1. The CDR3 runs 12 residues. After removal of 4 bases from V and 15 bases from J, the junction contained 10 bases not matched to a gene. Germline CDR1 SGDLS, CDR2 YYNGEE. The full variable domain, its missing parts supplied by reference TRBV9 and TRBJ2-4, is DSGVTQTPKHLITATGQRVTLRCSPRSGDLSVYWYQQSLDQGLQFLIQYYNGEERAKGNILERFSAQQFPDLHSELNLSSLELGDSALYFCASSPQDRETYFGAGTRLSVL.

For this clonotype: A much larger clone is a single base away; this may be a read error. This sequence joins TRBV28 and TRBJ2-1; D ambiguous. CDR1 is MDHEN and CDR2 is SYDVKM in the germline V gene. The CDR3 is made up of 12 amino acids. CDR3 in amino acids: CASTPDRNERFF. The CDR3 DNA sequence: TGTGCCAGCACCCCCGACCGTAATGAGCGGTTCTTC.

In its sample, this clonotype was seen many times. The V and J genes are TRBV12-3 or TRBV12-4 and TRBJ2-2; 8 bases fit TRBD1. The CDR3 runs 16 residues. Trimming took 5 bases from V and 6 from J; bases not matched to a gene: 11. In DNA, the CDR3 is TGTGCCAGCAGTACAAACCTCAGGGGGCGCCCCGGGGAGCTGTTTTTT. Translating gives CASSTNLRGRPGELFF.

The chain recombines TRBV19 with TRBJ1-5; possible D gene TRBD1, 5 bases. The germline V gene encodes CDR1 LNHDA and CDR2 SQIVND (reference sequence). CDR3 length: 15 residues. Trimming took off 4 bases at V and 0 bases at J, with 10 bases between the two ends. CDR3 sequence (DNA): TGTGCCAGTAGTAGTGCAGGGAATAGCAATCAGCCCCAGCATTTT. As protein: CASSSAGNSNQPQHF.

The rearrangement links TRBV25-1 to TRBJ1-1; tentative D call: TRBD1 (5 bases). V lost 11 bases and J 1 base, leaving 8 bases between the germline ends. The germline V gene encodes CDR1 MGHDK and CDR2 SYGVNS. The CDR3 is 11 residues long. The CDR3 sequence is CASGGNTEAFF. The CDR3 DNA is TGTGCCTCCGGGGGGAACACTGAAGCTTTCTTT.

The rearrangement joins TRBV7-2 to TRBJ2-6; no clear D gene. CDR3 length: 16 amino acids. Between the trimmed V and J ends, which lost 3 bases and 3 bases, there was a span of 12 bases. CDR1 and CDR2 from the germline V gene are SGHTA and FQGNSA. CDR3 DNA: TGTGCCAGCAGCTTTCGGCCAATCGTTGGGGCCAACGTCCTGACTTTC. It encodes CASSFRPIVGANVLTF.

There are many counts of this clonotype. V gene TRBV27 combines with J gene TRBJ2-7, with no clear D. From germline, CDR1 is MNHEY and CDR2 SMNVEV (reference sequence). Trimming stripped 6 bases from V and 2 bases from J, with 11 bases between. The CDR3 is 13 residues long. The CDR3 spells CASRTNQAYEQYF. Here the CDR3 DNA reads TGTGCCAGCAGAACCAACCAGGCCTACGAGCAGTACTTC.